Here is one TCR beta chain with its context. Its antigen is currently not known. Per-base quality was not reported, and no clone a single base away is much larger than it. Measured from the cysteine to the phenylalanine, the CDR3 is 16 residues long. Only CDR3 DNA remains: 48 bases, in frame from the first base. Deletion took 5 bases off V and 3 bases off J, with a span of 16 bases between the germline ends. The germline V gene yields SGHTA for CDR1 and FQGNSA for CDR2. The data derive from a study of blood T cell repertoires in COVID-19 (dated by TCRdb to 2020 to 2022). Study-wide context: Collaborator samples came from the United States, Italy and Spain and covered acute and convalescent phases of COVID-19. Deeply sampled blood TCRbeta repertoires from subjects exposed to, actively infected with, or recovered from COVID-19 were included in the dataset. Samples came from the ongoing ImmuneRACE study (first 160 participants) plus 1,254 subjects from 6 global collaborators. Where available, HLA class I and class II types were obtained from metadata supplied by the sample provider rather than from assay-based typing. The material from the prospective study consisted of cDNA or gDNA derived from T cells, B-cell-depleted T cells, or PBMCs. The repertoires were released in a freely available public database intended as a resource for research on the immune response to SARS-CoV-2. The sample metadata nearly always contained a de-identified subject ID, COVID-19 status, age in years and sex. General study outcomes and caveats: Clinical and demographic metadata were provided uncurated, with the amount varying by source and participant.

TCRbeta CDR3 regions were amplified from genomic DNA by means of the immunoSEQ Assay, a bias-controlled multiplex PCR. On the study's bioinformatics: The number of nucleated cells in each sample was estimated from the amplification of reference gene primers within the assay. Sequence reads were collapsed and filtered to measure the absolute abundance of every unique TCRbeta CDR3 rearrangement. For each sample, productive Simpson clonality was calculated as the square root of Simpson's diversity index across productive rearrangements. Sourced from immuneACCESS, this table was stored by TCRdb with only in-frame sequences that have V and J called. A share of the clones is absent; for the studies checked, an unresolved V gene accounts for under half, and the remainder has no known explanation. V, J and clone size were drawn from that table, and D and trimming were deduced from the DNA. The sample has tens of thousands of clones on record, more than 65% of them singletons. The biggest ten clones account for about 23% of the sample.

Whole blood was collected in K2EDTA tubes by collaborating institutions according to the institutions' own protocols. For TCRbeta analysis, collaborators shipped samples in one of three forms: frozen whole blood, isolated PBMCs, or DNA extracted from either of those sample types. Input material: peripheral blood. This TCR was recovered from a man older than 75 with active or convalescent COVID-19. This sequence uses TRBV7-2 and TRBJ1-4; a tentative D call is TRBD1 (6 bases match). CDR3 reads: CASSGPPQGPNEKLFF. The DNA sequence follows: TGTGCCAGCAGCGGACCACCACAGGGACCTAATGAAAAACTGTTTTTT.